A single sample is the source of the 13 T cell receptor beta chains below, sequenced in a study of blood T cell repertoires in COVID-19. The repertoire was sequenced with immunoSEQ multiplex PCR; TCRdb's copy has only in-frame clones and lacks some. The top ten clones hold 1.5% to 2% of a sample with about 370,000 clones, around nine tenths of them seen once. The sequencing sample was made of PBMCs or T cells enriched from blood (not recorded which). The receptors shown here come from a woman in her 30s who had recovered from COVID-19.

This clone showed up just a few times. The genes are TRBV5-4 and TRBJ2-1; 8 bases line up with TRBD2. The length of the CDR3 is 16 residues. Germline trimming cut 0 bases from V and 7 bases from J; bases unmatched to any gene: 9. Germline lookup yields CDR1 SGHNT and CDR2 YYREEE (reference sequence). CDR3 bases: TGTGCCAGCAGCTTGGAACTAGCGGTTTCCCCGAATGAGCAGTTCTTC. Protein: CASSLELAVSPNEQFF.

The chain employs TRBV19 and TRBJ2-7; 16 bases are a match to TRBD2. The V gene's germline CDR1 is LNHDA and CDR2 SQIVND (reference sequence). The V segment lost 6 bases and the J segment 5 bases; nucleotides outside the gene matches: 10. This CDR3 comprises 17 residues. CDR3 region: CASRPGTSGRASDEQYF. The CDR3 DNA reads as TGTGCCAGTAGGCCCGGGACTAGCGGGAGGGCCTCGGACGAGCAGTACTTC.

This chain joins TRBV30 and TRBJ2-2; D call uncertain. CDR3 size: 12 residues. CDR1 and CDR2 (germline): GTSNPN, SVGIG (reference sequence). V was clipped by 4 bases and J by 3 bases, with 6 bases between them. Here the CDR3 reads CAWKPDTGELFF. The CDR3, as DNA: TGTGCCTGGAAGCCGGACACCGGGGAGCTGTTTTTT.

The rearrangement joins TRBV2 to TRBJ2-2; 9 bases are shared with TRBD2. CDR3 length equals 16 residues. Looked up from germline, CDR1 is SNHLY and CDR2 is FYNNEI. Trimming at V came to 7 bases and at J to 5 bases, leaving 11 bases not matched to a gene. The CDR3 protein is CASKSSGIQRTGELFF. CDR3 coding DNA: TGTGCCAGCAAGTCTAGCGGGATTCAGAGGACCGGGGAGCTGTTTTTT.

V is TRBV12-2 and J is TRBJ2-7; no check of the table's D call, TRBD1, against the DNA was made. TRBV12-2 is a documented pseudogene. The CDR3 sequence is 12 residues long. As DNA, the CDR3 is TGTGCAAGTGATGACAGCCCCTACGAGCAGTACTTC. Its protein product is CASDDSPYEQYF.

The rearrangement links TRBV12-5 to TRBJ1-5; weak D call: TRBD1 (6 bases). The V and J ends lost 0 bases and 5 bases respectively, with 8 bases between them. Looked up from germline, CDR1 is LGHNT and CDR2 is FRNRAP. The CDR3 runs 14 residues. CDR3 DNA: TGTGCTAGTGGTTTGGTACAGGGCCATCAGCCCCAGCATTTT. Protein sequence: CASGLVQGHQPQHF.

V usage is TRBV4-1 and J usage is TRBJ1-1; D uncertain. Germline V gene data show CDR1 as MGHRA and CDR2 as YSYEKL. V dropped 6 bases and J dropped 4 bases, with 12 bases sitting between them. This CDR3 spans 13 amino acids. Written as DNA, the CDR3 is TGCGCCAGCAGTACGGGTACTGGCACTGAAGCTTTCTTT. Translation gives CASSTGTGTEAFF.

The chain links TRBV5-1 to TRBJ2-1, with TRBD1 identical over 7 bases. Germline V gene lookup returns CDR1 SGHRS and CDR2 YFSETQ. J was trimmed by 3 bases and V by 4 bases; bases with no gene match: 7. CDR3 size: 15 residues. This chain's CDR3 is CASSPDAGGYNEQFF. CDR3 in DNA: TGCGCCAGCAGCCCGGACGCAGGGGGCTACAATGAGCAGTTCTTC.

The chain links TRBV20-1 to TRBJ1-1; D is perhaps TRBD1 (6 bases). Germline CDR1 is DFQATT and CDR2 is SNEGSKA (reference sequence). This CDR3 has 11 amino acids. Trimming took off 6 bases at V and 5 bases at J, with 10 bases between the two ends. Here the CDR3 DNA reads TGCAGTGCGCCCACAGGGACTGAAGCTTTCTTT. Translation gives CSAPTGTEAFF.

The CDR3 loop reads CASSFGQGEQYF. CDR3 DNA sequence: TGTGCCAGCAGTTTCGGGCAGGGAGAGCAGTACTTC. This chain uses TRBV12-3 or TRBV12-4 with TRBJ2-7; a weak D match, TRBD1 (5 bases). The CDR3 is made up of 12 amino acids. V lost 3 bases to trimming and J lost 7 bases, with 10 bases between them.

CDR3 residues: CASSLLAGGLGGELFF. CDR3 DNA sequence: TGCGCCAGCAGCTTACTAGCGGGGGGGCTCGGCGGGGAGCTGTTTTTT. The chain is built from TRBV5-1 and TRBJ2-2, with 13 bases matching TRBD2. Germline V gene sequence: CDR1 SGHRS, CDR2 YFSETQ. V lost 2 bases and J lost 7; bases outside the gene matches: 5. This CDR3 is 16 amino acids long.

Worth noting for this clone: The germline gene is not matched at one end of the junction; a read error may be the cause. The chain links TRBV6-1 to TRBJ2-3; D gene unclear. This CDR3 spans 15 amino acids. Germline values: CDR1 MNHNS, CDR2 SASEGT. This chain's CDR3 is CASTEGPAPTDTQYF. As DNA, the CDR3 is TGTGCCAGCACTGAAGGGCCTGCCCCCACAGATACGCAGTATTTT.

This clone was found a few times. This chain uses TRBV29-1 with TRBJ1-6, with D possibly matching TRBD1 (6 bases). Germline V lookup: CDR1 SQVTM, CDR2 ANQGSEA. This CDR3 contains 15 residues. V dropped 7 bases and J dropped 5 bases, with 18 bases sitting between them. Here the CDR3 reads CSAKQGPGNNSPLHF. In nucleotides, the CDR3 is TGCAGCGCCAAACAGGGTCCTGGAAATAATTCACCCCTCCACTTT.